The T cell receptor (beta chain) under discussion was sequenced for a study of shared clonotypes between healthy human individuals. The data were produced by immunoSEQ multiplex PCR, yet TCRdb's version contains in-frame clones alone and is incomplete. The sample has hundreds of thousands of clones, about 92% seen once. CD45RO-negative, CCR7-selected cells formed the naive CD8 fraction, which excluded terminally differentiated effector memory CD45RA+ cells. This clone was found once. The V end was cut by 0 bases, the J end by 7 bases, with 15 bases between. The V gene's germline CDR1 is SGHVS and CDR2 FQNEAQ. The CDR3 has 16 amino acids.

Material: naive CD8+ T cells sorted from blood. The sequence came from a man in his thirties or forties in good health. This chain joins TRBV7-8 and TRBJ2-2; maybe TRBD2 (5 bases). The CDR3: CASSLARTYRIGELFF. The DNA for the CDR3 is TGTGCCAGCAGCTTAGCGAGGACTTATAGGATCGGGGAGCTGTTTTTT.